Reported below is one T cell receptor (beta chain). Original handling: Estimated nucleated cell counts came from reference gene primer amplification. Data came from immunoSEQ multiplex PCR; TCRdb stores just in-frame clones and leaves some out. From that table come the V and J calls and clone size; the DNA was used to work out D and trimming. The table has about 230,000 clones, about 85% seen once. This entry belongs to a study of blood T cell repertoires in COVID-19. Overall study: Samples came from the United States, Italy and Spain, spanning acute and convalescent COVID-19. PBMCs, B-cell-depleted T cells, or T cells were the source of the cDNA or gDNA that made up the material.

The specimen sequenced was peripheral blood. This receptor was obtained from a man aged 40-49 years with acute or convalescent COVID-19.

The DNA for the CDR3 is TGTGCCTGGAGTGGCGGGGACAGGGGGTTGAAGTACGAGCAGTACTTC. The encoded protein is CAWSGGDRGLKYEQYF. The chain links TRBV30 to TRBJ2-7, with 11 bases lining up with TRBD1. This CDR3 has 16 residues. V trimming: 1 base; J trimming: 4 bases; junction bases outside the gene matches: 9. Germline V gives CDR1 GTSNPN, CDR2 SVGIG (reference sequence).